The clone carrying this T cell receptor beta chain was detected ten times or more. Via MiXCR, TCRdb re-called the 5' RACE reads, giving one row per CDR3 protein. The table includes approximately 700,000 distinct CDR3 sequences, over 15% detected once. This specimen comes from a study of identical twins. Germline V lookup: CDR1 MNHEY, CDR2 SVGAGI. This CDR3 contains 16 residues. V gave up 4 bases and J gave up 4 bases; unmatched junction bases: 6. The sample was also reused in another study, on T cells expressing NK-cell markers. That source reports: Seven sequenced donors out of eight were HCMV-seropositive, one seronegative.

The V gene is TRBV6-5, the J gene TRBJ1-3; TRBD1 agrees at 11 bases. Material: PBMCs. The clonotype was recovered from a woman under 30 in good health. In DNA, the CDR3 is TGTGCCAGCAGTTCCCTGGACAGGGGGCCCGGAAACACCATATATTTT. Translation gives CASSSLDRGPGNTIYF.